The T cell receptor (beta chain) under discussion was sequenced for a study of regulatory T cells. Whole-study findings and limits: Regulatory T cells showed the strongest V-J pair restriction and V/J gene skewing among patient repertoires. In CD3G-deficient patients, conventional CD4+ T cells were enriched for hydrophobic CDR3 residues at positions 6 and 7.

The primer mix had 52 TRBV and 13 TRBJ primers. TCRdb's copy holds only in-frame clones and misses some; the assay was immunoSEQ multiplex PCR. The sample records approximately 29,000 clones, 93% being singletons. A couple of CD3G-deficient patients had more severe autoimmunity; all had some. Patients, 2 to 39 years old, had expanded memory T-cell proportions. CD4+ T cells were divided by sorting: CD25-high CD127-low Tregs, CD25-low CD127-high conventional cells. The CDR3 spans 15 residues. V gave up 3 bases and J gave up 3 bases; unmatched junction bases: 4. From germline, CDR1 is MDHEN and CDR2 SYDVKM. As for this clone: The antigen is unknown.

The receptor was derived from a child aged 2 to 15 with CD3G deficiency. Material for sequencing was conventional CD4+ T cells sorted from blood. The rearrangement joins TRBV28 to TRBJ2-3; 9 bases align to TRBD2. The CDR3 region has the DNA TGTGCCAGCAGTTTGAGCGGGAGGATGACAGATACGCAGTATTTT. Translating it yields CASSLSGRMTDTQYF.